These 23 T cell receptor beta chains share one sample of origin, sequenced in a study of blood T cells in healthy people across ages. A second about 7 to 12 cycle PCR used barcoded and J-beta primers. Each CDR3 protein gets one entry after TCRdb re-called the 5' RACE reads with MiXCR. Here the sample spans 1,500,000 or so distinct CDR3 sequences, 40% to 45% being singletons. Material: blood. These receptors originate from a woman younger than 35 in good health.

The chain is built from TRBV6-5 and TRBJ2-3; unclear D gene. Per germline, CDR1 MNHEY and CDR2 SVGAGI. The V and J ends lost 6 bases and 8 bases respectively, with 15 bases between them. The CDR3 has 13 amino acids. CDR3 coding DNA: TGTGCCAGCAGCTCTCCTTGGGCAGGTACGCAGTATTTT. It codes for CASSSPWAGTQYF.

This clonotype was counted a few times. This CDR3 is CSARTFPRTGGSEAFF. Written as DNA, the CDR3 is TGCAGTGCTAGAACCTTTCCTCGGACAGGGGGCTCGGAAGCTTTCTTT. The rearrangement joins TRBV20-1 to TRBJ1-1; 11 nucleotides match TRBD1. CDR1 and CDR2 (germline): DFQATT, SNEGSKA (reference sequence). This CDR3 has 16 residues. Germline trimming cut 2 bases from V and 8 bases from J; bases unmatched to any gene: 13.

This clonotype was recorded a few times. The genes are TRBV27 and TRBJ2-1; TRBD2 aligns across 13 bases. Trimming removed 1 base from V and 6 bases from J; junction bases left unmatched: 3. There are 16 residues in the CDR3. Germline CDR1 reads MNHEY; CDR2 reads SMNVEV (reference sequence). Written as DNA, the CDR3 is TGTGCCAGCAGTTTATTACTAGCGGGGGGGGTCAATGAGCAGTTCTTC. Its protein is CASSLLLAGGVNEQFF.

This clonotype was recorded once. J is TRBJ2-7 and V is TRBV7-9; no reliable D call. Germline CDR1 reads SEHNR; CDR2 reads FQNEAQ (reference sequence). Deletions cut 4 bases from V and 0 bases from J, with 16 bases between. The CDR3 sequence is 16 residues long. CDR3 sequence reads: CASSSPRSLSSYEQYF. CDR3 bases: TGTGCCAGCAGCTCCCCTCGATCTCTGAGCTCCTACGAGCAGTACTTC.

This clonotype was seen only a few times. V gene TRBV6-1 combines with J gene TRBJ1-2; 7 positions agree with TRBD1. The CDR3 loop spans 15 amino acids. The germline gives CDR1 MNHNS, CDR2 SASEGT. V gave up 2 bases and J gave up 9 bases; unmatched junction bases: 12. For the CDR3, the DNA is TGTGCCAGCAGTGAATCTTTGACAGGGAATTTTCGCTACACCTTC. Residues: CASSESLTGNFRYTF.

The rearrangement links TRBV28 to TRBJ2-1; weak D call: TRBD2 (5 bases). The CDR3 is 19 amino acids. Trimming removed 2 bases at V and 0 bases at J, with 20 bases between. The germline V gene has CDR1 MDHEN and CDR2 SYDVKM. The DNA of the CDR3 is TGTGCCAGCAGTTTACGGGGTATGGCAGCGGAAAGCTCCTACAATGAGCAGTTCTTC. Translated: CASSLRGMAAESSYNEQFF. The variable domain in full, completed from reference TRBV28 and TRBJ2-1, reads DVKVTQSSRYLVKRTGEKVFLECVQDMDHENMFWYRQDPGLGLRLIYFSYDVKMKEKGDIPEGYSVSREKKERFSLILESASTNQTSMYLCASSLRGMAAESSYNEQFFGPGTRLTVL.

In regard to this clonotype: Just one base apart from a much larger clone, this may be a read error. The chain couples TRBV4-1 to TRBJ2-7; TRBD1 might be the D (5 bases). The CDR3 runs 16 residues. Germline CDR1 is MGHRA and CDR2 is YSYEKL. V lost 0 bases, J lost 3 bases, and 15 bases lay in between. CDR3 loop: CASSQEMTRGNYEQYF. The CDR3 nucleotides read TGCGCCAGCAGCCAAGAGATGACAAGGGGTAACTACGAGCAGTACTTC.

The J gene is TRBJ2-1, the V gene TRBV7-6, with 9 nucleotides matching TRBD2. Trimming at V came to 1 base and at J to 5 bases, leaving 6 bases not matched to a gene. The CDR3 spans 16 residues. Germline CDR1 is SGHVS and CDR2 is FNYEAQ. The CDR3 DNA is TGTGCCAGCAGCTTAGGCGGGAGGGCCCTCCACAATGAGCAGTTCTTC. Translated, it gives CASSLGGRALHNEQFF.

This chain connects TRBV24-1 to TRBJ2-3; D ambiguous. Per the germline V gene, CDR1 is KGHDR and CDR2 is SFDVKD. Trimming took 4 bases from V and 5 from J, leaving 18 bases between them. The CDR3 runs to 16 residues. CDR3 residues: CATSDRGAAEVDTQYF. CDR3 bases: TGTGCCACCAGTGACCGAGGCGCGGCAGAGGTAGATACGCAGTATTTT.

This clonotype has just a few counts. The gene calls are TRBV12-3 or TRBV12-4 and TRBJ2-4, with D perhaps matching TRBD2 (5 bases). This CDR3 has 14 amino acids. V dropped 3 bases and J dropped 8 bases, with 14 bases sitting between them. In nucleotides, the CDR3 is TGTGCCAGCAGTTTGGCGACATACGGGGACATTCAGTACTTC. It translates to CASSLATYGDIQYF.

This clonotype turned up a few times. This chain uses TRBV20-1 with TRBJ2-5; 10 nucleotides align to TRBD2. The end of the DNA aligns better with TRBJ2-7, so the J call may be wrong. Germline CDR1 reads DFQATT; CDR2 reads SNEGSKA (reference sequence). The CDR3 sequence is 14 residues long. CDR3 bases: TGCAGTGCTAGAGTCCAGCGGGGGGGCTACGAGCAGTACTTC. Amino acid sequence: CSARVQRGGYEQYF.

This clonotype was seen a handful of times. The chain carries TRBV25-1 and TRBJ1-1; D not resolved. With 3 bases removed from V and 3 bases from J, the gap between germline ends came to 8 bases. Per the germline V gene, CDR1 is MGHDK and CDR2 is SYGVNS. There are 13 residues in the CDR3. The DNA of the CDR3 is TGTGCCAGCAGTGACCAGTTTTACACTGAAGCTTTCTTT. Residues: CASSDQFYTEAFF.

Points on this clonotype: This may come from a read error, since a much larger clone is one base off. The chain carries TRBV4-1 and TRBJ2-5, with D maybe TRBD2 (5 bases). This CDR3 comprises 15 residues. The ends were cut back, 4 bases at V and 11 bases at J, with 23 bases in the middle. The germline V gene has CDR1 MGHRA and CDR2 YSYEKL. The chain's CDR3 is CASSPQEASYNEQYF. Here the CDR3 DNA reads TGCGCCAGCAGCCCCCAGGAGGCTTCCTACAATGAGCAGTACTTC.

This chain uses TRBV30 with TRBJ1-2, with 8 bases aligning to TRBD1. Germline loops: CDR1 GTSNPN, CDR2 SVGIG (reference sequence). V trimming: 3 bases; J trimming: 6 bases; junction bases outside the gene matches: 9. The CDR3 consists of 14 residues. Here the CDR3 reads CAWRPGGSNHGYTF. CDR3 DNA sequence: TGTGCCTGGAGACCAGGGGGCTCCAACCATGGCTACACCTTC.

This clonotype appeared once. The chain carries TRBV20-1 and TRBJ1-1, with unresolved D. With 2 bases removed from V and 3 bases from J, the gap between germline ends came to 16 bases. Germline CDR1 reads DFQATT; CDR2 reads SNEGSKA (reference sequence). The CDR3 runs to 15 residues. The CDR3 here is CSARRSWVWDTEAFF. In DNA, the CDR3 is TGCAGTGCTAGACGTAGCTGGGTATGGGACACTGAAGCTTTCTTT.

The genes are TRBV7-9 and TRBJ2-1; TRBD1 might be the D (6 bases). V was clipped by 9 bases and J by 0 bases, with 21 bases between them. The CDR3 has 17 amino acids. Germline CDR1 and CDR2: SEHNR and FQNEAQ (reference sequence). The CDR3 here is CARESKKQGSSYNEQFF. DNA for the CDR3: TGTGCCAGAGAAAGCAAAAAACAGGGTAGCTCCTACAATGAGCAGTTCTTC.

The chain has TRBV20-1 and TRBJ2-3; TRBD1 agrees at 9 bases. This CDR3 contains 14 residues. Trimming removed 3 bases from V and 5 bases from J; junction bases left unmatched: 6. Germline V gives CDR1 DFQATT, CDR2 SNEGSKA (reference sequence). CDR3 in DNA: TGCAGTGCTAGTTGGGACAGGGCTGAAGATACGCAGTATTTT. Residues: CSASWDRAEDTQYF.

The chain has TRBV7-2 and TRBJ1-2; D gene unclear. The CDR3 loop spans 15 amino acids. Germline V CDR1 and CDR2: SGHTA, FQGNSA. V was clipped by 1 base and J by 7 bases, with 16 bases between them. The CDR3: CASSLVGVNRGGYTF. Written as DNA, the CDR3 is TGTGCCAGCAGCTTAGTTGGGGTCAATAGAGGTGGCTACACCTTC.

As concerns this clonotype: One end of the junction fails to match germline, which may point to a read error. The V and J genes are TRBV7-2 and TRBJ2-1, with 7 bases lining up with TRBD1. The CDR3 is 15 amino acids. Germline assignment: CDR1 SGHTA and CDR2 FQGNSA. The CDR3 nucleotides read TGTGCCTGCAGCTTCCGGGACAGATTAGACAAGGAGCAGTTCTTC. Translation: CACSFRDRLDKEQFF.

This clonotype occurred a few times. The V gene is TRBV4-1, the J gene TRBJ2-1, with 8 bases that match TRBD2. The CDR3 has 15 residues. V shed 3 bases, J shed 6 bases, and the junction held 7 bases outside the gene matches. From germline, CDR1 is MGHRA and CDR2 YSYEKL. The CDR3 nucleotides read TGCGCCAGCAGCCAGAGCGGGGGTATCTTCAATGAGCAGTTCTTC. It translates to CASSQSGGIFNEQFF.

This clonotype was recorded many times. V is TRBV4-3 and J is TRBJ2-1, with D possibly being TRBD1 or TRBD2 (5 bases each). V gave up 0 bases and J gave up 9 bases, with 12 bases separating them. This CDR3 is built from 14 residues. Looked up from germline, CDR1 is LGHNA and CDR2 is YSLEER. The CDR3 region has the DNA TGCGCCAGCAGCCAAGATTCGGGACCGGTTGAGCAGTTCTTC. As protein: CASSQDSGPVEQFF.

CDR3 sequence: CASSFSTSGGSEQFF. Here the CDR3 DNA reads TGTGCCAGCAGCTTCAGCACTAGCGGGGGGAGTGAGCAGTTCTTC. The genes are TRBV7-3 and TRBJ2-1, with TRBD2 matching over 12 bases. V lost 3 bases to trimming and J lost 9 bases; unmatched junction nucleotides: 6. CDR3 length equals 15 residues. Germline V CDR1 and CDR2: SGHTA, FQGTGA.

This clonotype was picked up one time. This sequence joins TRBV29-1 and TRBJ2-4, with 7 bases identical to TRBD2. The CDR3 is 15 amino acids. Germline CDR1 SQVTM, CDR2 ANQGSEA. V was clipped by 4 bases and J by 0 bases; unmatched bases: 6. The CDR3 sequence is CSVGGLGLAKNIQYF. The DNA of the CDR3 is TGCAGCGTTGGTGGACTAGGGCTAGCCAAAAACATTCAGTACTTC.